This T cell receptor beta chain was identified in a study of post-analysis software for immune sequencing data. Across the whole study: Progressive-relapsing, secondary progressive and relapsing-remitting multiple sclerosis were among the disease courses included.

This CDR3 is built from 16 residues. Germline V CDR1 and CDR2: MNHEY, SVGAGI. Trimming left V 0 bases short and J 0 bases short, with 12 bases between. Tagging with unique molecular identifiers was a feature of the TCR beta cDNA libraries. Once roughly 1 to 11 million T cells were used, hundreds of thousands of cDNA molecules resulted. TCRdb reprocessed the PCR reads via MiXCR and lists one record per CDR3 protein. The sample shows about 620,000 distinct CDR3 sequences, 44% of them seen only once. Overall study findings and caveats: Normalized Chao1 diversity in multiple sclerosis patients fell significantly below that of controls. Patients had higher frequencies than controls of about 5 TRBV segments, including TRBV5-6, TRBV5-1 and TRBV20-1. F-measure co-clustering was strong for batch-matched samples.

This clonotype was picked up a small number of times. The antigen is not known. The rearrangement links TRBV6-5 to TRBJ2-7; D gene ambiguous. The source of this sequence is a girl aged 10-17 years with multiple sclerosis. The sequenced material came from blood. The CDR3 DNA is TGTGCCAGCAGTTACTCGAGCCCCCGGACCTCCTACGAGCAGTACTTC. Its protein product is CASSYSSPRTSYEQYF.